A selection of T cell receptor beta chains follows, all from one sample in a study of response to subunit inactivated influenza vaccine. TCRdb re-called the RT-PCR reads with MiXCR, one entry per CDR3 protein. The sample yields around 790,000 distinct CDR3 sequences, approximately 21% seen once. The sample in question was PBMCs from blood, obtained 5 days after vaccination. These receptors came from a man in his forties or fifties who received an inactivated influenza vaccine. CDR3s include the opening cysteine and the closing phenylalanine or tryptophan. A D gene is named only where the DNA matches it firmly. Expanded clones get a size class; other rows say once, few or many, or leave the size out.

clone_size,j_call,v_call,d_call,cdr3_aa,cdr3_nt
-,TRBJ2-3,TRBV6-5,-,CASSYSLGVTDTQYF,TGTGCCAGCAGTTACTCCTTGGGGGTAACAGATACGCAGTATTTT
-,TRBJ2-5,TRBV6-5,TRBD2,CASSYNFVGVAGTRETQYF,TGTGCCAGCAGTTATAATTTTGTGGGAGTAGCGGGGACCCGGGAGACCCAGTACTTC
-,TRBJ2-1,TRBV20-1,-,CSAERGGIYNEQFF,TGCAGTGCTGAAAGGGGGGGGATCTACAATGAGCAGTTCTTC
-,TRBJ1-4,TRBV6-5,-,CASSYSGTPTEKLFF,TGTGCCAGCAGTTACTCCGGGACACCAACTGAAAAACTGTTTTTT
few,TRBJ2-7,TRBV5-1,TRBD1,CASSLARGRFNYEQYF,TGCGCCAGCAGCTTGGCCAGGGGGCGGTTCAACTACGAGCAGTACTTC
few,TRBJ1-1,TRBV29-1,TRBD1,CSVATGGHTEAFF,TGCAGCGTCGCGACAGGGGGCCACACTGAAGCTTTCTTT
-,TRBJ2-1,TRBV12-3/TRBV12-4,TRBD2,CASTSSGRTNEQFF,TGTGCCAGCACATCTAGCGGGAGGACTAATGAGCAGTTCTTC
-,TRBJ2-1,TRBV5-8,TRBD1,CASSRQGEPNNEQFF,TGTGCCAGCAGCAGACAGGGCGAGCCCAACAATGAGCAGTTCTTC
few,TRBJ2-1,TRBV10-3,-,CAISESPSPNEQFF,TGTGCCATCAGTGAGTCACCCAGCCCTAATGAGCAGTTCTTC
few,TRBJ2-2,TRBV7-2,TRBD1,CASSLVGTGGTTGELFF,TGTGCCAGCAGCTTAGTAGGGACAGGGGGGACCACCGGGGAGCTGTTTTTT
-,TRBJ2-7,TRBV29-1,-,CSVERPSSYEQYF,TGCAGCGTTGAAAGACCTTCCTCCTACGAGCAGTACTTC
few,TRBJ1-2,TRBV3-1,-,CASSPIQGGYGYTF,TGTGCCAGCAGCCCCATACAGGGTGGCTATGGCTACACCTTC
few,TRBJ2-1,TRBV12-3/TRBV12-4,-,CASRDPGLSSYNEQFF,TGTGCCAGCAGGGACCCGGGACTGAGCTCCTACAATGAGCAGTTCTTC
few,TRBJ2-5,TRBV6-1,-,CASIWFRGQETQYF,TGTGCCAGCATCTGGTTCCGGGGTCAAGAGACCCAGTACTTC
-,TRBJ2-1,TRBV12-3/TRBV12-4,-,CASSKGGSGYNEQFF,TGTGCCAGCAGTAAGGGGGGATCGGGGTACAATGAGCAGTTCTTC
-,TRBJ2-7,TRBV6-2/TRBV6-3,-,CASSFGTAPLYEQYF,TGTGCCAGCAGTTTCGGGACGGCGCCTCTATACGAGCAGTACTTC
few,TRBJ2-5,TRBV6-6,-,CASSYRGRSYF,TGTGCCAGCAGTTACCGGGGCCGGTCATACTTC
few,TRBJ2-3,TRBV29-1,TRBD1,CSQSGGSTDTQYF,TGCAGCCAATCAGGGGGCTCGACAGATACGCAGTATTTT
few,TRBJ1-6,TRBV14,-,CASSQGAASSYNSPLHF,TGTGCCAGCAGCCAAGGGGCCGCGAGCTCCTATAATTCACCCCTCCACTTT
-,TRBJ2-1,TRBV28,-,CASSYSYAAGDEQFF,TGTGCCAGCAGTTACTCTTATGCGGCTGGGGATGAGCAGTTCTTC
-,TRBJ2-5,TRBV20-1,TRBD1,CSARVVLGQRETQYF,TGCAGTGCTAGAGTGGTCCTGGGACAGAGAGAGACCCAGTACTTC
few,TRBJ2-3,TRBV20-1,TRBD2,CSVPLAGGSDTQYF,TGCAGTGTCCCCCTAGCGGGAGGTTCAGATACGCAGTATTTT
-,TRBJ2-7,TRBV4-1,-,CASSQGASSSQEQYF,TGCGCCAGCAGCCAAGGCGCCAGCTCCTCTCAGGAGCAGTACTTC
-,TRBJ2-2,TRBV19,TRBD2,CASSSRLGGGPNTGELFF,TGTGCCAGTAGTTCGCGACTCGGGGGGGGACCCAACACCGGGGAGCTGTTTTTT
-,TRBJ1-1,TRBV7-9,-,CASSNGGAGTQNTEAFF,TGTGCCAGCAGCAATGGAGGGGCCGGGACTCAGAACACTGAAGCTTTCTTT
few,TRBJ1-1,TRBV28,TRBD1,CASSLYTGGITEAFF,TGTGCCAGCAGTTTATATACAGGGGGCATCACTGAAGCTTTCTTT